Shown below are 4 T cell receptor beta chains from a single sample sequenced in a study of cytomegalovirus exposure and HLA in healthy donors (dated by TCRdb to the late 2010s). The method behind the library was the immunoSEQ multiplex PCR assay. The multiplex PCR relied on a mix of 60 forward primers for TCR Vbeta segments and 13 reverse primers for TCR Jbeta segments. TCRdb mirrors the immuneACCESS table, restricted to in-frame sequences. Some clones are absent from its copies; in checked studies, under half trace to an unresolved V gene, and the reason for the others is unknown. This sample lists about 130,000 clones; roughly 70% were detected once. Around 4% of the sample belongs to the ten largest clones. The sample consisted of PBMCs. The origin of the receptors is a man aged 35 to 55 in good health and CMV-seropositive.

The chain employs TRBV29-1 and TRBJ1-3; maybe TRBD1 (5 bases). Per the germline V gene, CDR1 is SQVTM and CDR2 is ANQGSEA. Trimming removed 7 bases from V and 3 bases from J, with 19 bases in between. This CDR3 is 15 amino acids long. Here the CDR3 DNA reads TGCAGCGCGTCCGCATCAAGGGGCGTTGGAAACACCATATATTTT. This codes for CSASASRGVGNTIYF.

The CDR3 sequence: CASSQGTGKNGYTF. The CDR3 nucleotides read TGCGCCAGCAGCCAAGGGACAGGGAAAAATGGCTACACCTTC. V gene TRBV4-1 combines with J gene TRBJ1-2; 8 bases map to TRBD1. Germline-derived CDR1 and CDR2 are MGHRA and YSYEKL. The J segment lost 6 bases and the V segment lost 1 base, leaving 4 bases of the junction unmatched. The CDR3 spans 14 residues.

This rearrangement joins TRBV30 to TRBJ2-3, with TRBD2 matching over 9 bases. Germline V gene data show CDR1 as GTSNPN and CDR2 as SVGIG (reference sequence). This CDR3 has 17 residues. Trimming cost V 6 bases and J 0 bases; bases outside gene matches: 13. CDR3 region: CACLGGPSGASTDTQYF. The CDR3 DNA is TGTGCCTGCCTTGGTGGGCCTAGCGGGGCTAGCACAGATACGCAGTATTTT.

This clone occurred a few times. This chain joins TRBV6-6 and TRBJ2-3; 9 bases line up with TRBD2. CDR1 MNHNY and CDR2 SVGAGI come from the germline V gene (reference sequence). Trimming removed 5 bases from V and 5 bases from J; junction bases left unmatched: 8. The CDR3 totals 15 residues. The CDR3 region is CASSRTSASGDTQYF. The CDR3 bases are TGTGCCAGCAGTCGGACTAGCGCCTCGGGAGATACGCAGTATTTT.